This paragraph reports one T cell receptor (beta chain). Germline-derived CDR1 and CDR2 are SGDLS and YYNGEE. The CDR3 covers 13 residues. V lost 4 bases, J lost 8 bases, and 15 bases lay in between. Here immunoSEQ multiplex PCR was the method, and the copy in TCRdb shows in-frame clones only, minus some. Of around 67,000 clones listed, roughly 80% are singletons. This sample stems from a study of OX40 agonist ivuxolimab in advanced cancers. Study details: Given to patients was ivuxolimab, an agonistic anti-OX40 (CD134) antibody.

The J gene is TRBJ1-1, the V gene TRBV9; the D is unclear. The TCR was taken from an adult with an advanced solid tumor such as melanoma, head and neck, liver or kidney cancer. Specimen: CD4+ or CD8+ T cells sorted from blood, collected in a trial of the OX40 agonist ivuxolimab. The DNA of the CDR3 is TGTGCCAGCAGCTCCTCGGGTGGCTTCGAAGCTTTCTTT. Protein product: CASSSSGGFEAFF.